This T cell receptor beta chain emerged from a study of human T cells and chemical hapten exposure. Time point in this sample: pre-sensitization, week 0. Treatment: therapeutic diphenylcyclopropenone sensitization with weekly scalp DPC. TCRdb re-derived calls from the RACE reads in MiXCR, one entry per CDR3 protein. The table records 180,000 or so distinct CDR3 sequences, about 31% of them present only once. The CDR3 is 14 amino acids. Germline CDR1 reads MNHEY; CDR2 reads SVGEGT. Trimming removed 4 bases at V and 4 bases at J, with 11 bases between. This clonotype was obtained from a woman aged 30 to 39 with alopecia areata. Some clones in this sample may be carry-over from other donors' samples. The starting material was whole blood, obtained in connection with sensitization to the hapten diphenylcyclopropenone (DPC). The gene calls are TRBV6-2 or TRBV6-3 and TRBJ2-1; D is unclear. CDR3 amino acids: CASSFTIGYNEQFF. The CDR3 region has the DNA TGTGCCAGCAGTTTCACTATAGGTTACAATGAGCAGTTCTTC.